The 21 T cell receptor beta chains below were found in one sample sequenced in a study of blood T cell repertoires in COVID-19. Sequenced by immunoSEQ multiplex PCR; TCRdb stores in-frame clones only, minus some. In the table there are 200,000 to 250,000 clones, 88% of which are singletons. The sample comprised peripheral blood. These receptors originate from a man aged 18-30 years with active or convalescent COVID-19.

The chain links TRBV24-1 to TRBJ1-2; D unresolved. The V gene's germline CDR1 is KGHDR and CDR2 SFDVKD. This CDR3 is 13 amino acids long. Trimming took off 3 bases at V and 8 bases at J, with 12 bases between the two ends. CDR3 amino acids: CATSDRRGSGYTF. CDR3 in DNA: TGTGCCACCAGTGATAGACGCGGATCCGGCTACACCTTC.

The chain links TRBV6-6 to TRBJ2-7; D might be TRBD1 (6 bases). This CDR3 comprises 14 residues. Germline V gives CDR1 MNHNY, CDR2 SVGAGI (reference sequence). The V end was cut by 8 bases, the J end by 0 bases, with 14 bases between. The CDR3 DNA reads TGTGCCAGCCGAGTGGACAGTCACTCCTACGAGCAGTACTTC. This encodes CASRVDSHSYEQYF.

The chain has TRBV19 and TRBJ2-1, with 9 bases that match TRBD2. V was clipped by 1 base and J by 9 bases; unmatched bases: 7. Germline V gene sequence: CDR1 LNHDA, CDR2 SQIVND (reference sequence). The CDR3 spans 15 residues. CDR3 in DNA: TGTGCCAGTAGTATAGCGAGCGGGAGGCTAAGTGAGCAGTTCTTC. Its translation: CASSIASGRLSEQFF.

The V gene is TRBV3-1 (or the pseudogene TRBV3-2), the J gene TRBJ2-1, with TRBD2 as a possible D gene (5 bases). The germline CDR1 and CDR2 sequences are LGHDT and YNNKEL (reference sequence). Between the trimmed V and J ends, which lost 4 bases and 0 bases, there was a span of 16 bases. CDR3 length: 17 residues. The CDR3 region has the DNA TGTGCCAGCAGCCCCGAGGGAGCGAGACTCTCCTACAATGAGCAGTTCTTC. This sequence encodes CASSPEGARLSYNEQFF.

The V and J genes are TRBV7-9 and TRBJ2-1; tentative D call: TRBD2 (6 bases). V gave up 5 bases and J gave up 8 bases, with 22 bases separating them. This CDR3 contains 16 residues. Looked up from germline, CDR1 is SEHNR and CDR2 is FQNEAQ (reference sequence). Written as DNA, the CDR3 is TGTGCCAGCAGCCCCTCACTAGCCCCAGCGTCATATGAGCAGTTCTTC. Translating gives CASSPSLAPASYEQFF.

The rearrangement links TRBV9 to TRBJ2-3; no definite D call. CDR3 length: 15 amino acids. Germline CDR1 reads SGDLS; CDR2 reads YYNGEE. V shed 3 bases and J shed 4 bases, with 15 bases lying between them. CDR3 loop: CASSGGLISADTQYF. Written as DNA, the CDR3 is TGTGCCAGCAGCGGTGGGCTCATATCGGCAGATACGCAGTATTTT. Variable domain in full (rest from reference TRBV9 and TRBJ2-3): DSGVTQTPKHLITATGQRVTLRCSPRSGDLSVYWYQQSLDQGLQFLIQYYNGEERAKGNILERFSAQQFPDLHSELNLSSLELGDSALYFCASSGGLISADTQYFGPGTRLTVL.

The chain joins TRBV3-1 (or the pseudogene TRBV3-2) to TRBJ1-1, with 8 bases identical to TRBD1. This CDR3 region has 14 residues. The junction had 6 bases not matched to a gene; V was cut back by 0 bases and J by 9 bases. Germline V gene data show CDR1 as LGHDT and CDR2 as YNNKEL (reference sequence). Here the CDR3 DNA reads TGTGCCAGCAGCCAAGAGACAGGGGAGCGGCAAGCTTTCTTT. Protein sequence: CASSQETGERQAFF.

The chain joins TRBV12-2 to TRBJ2-1; TRBD1 reflects the table's D call only, with no check against the DNA. TRBV12-2 is assigned pseudogene status. This CDR3 contains 12 residues. CDR3 coding DNA: TGTGCAAGTCGCTTACCCCAAAATGAGCAGTTCTTC. This translates into CASRLPQNEQFF.

V gene TRBV29-1 combines with J gene TRBJ1-6; a possible D gene is TRBD1 (5 bases). The CDR3 sequence is 13 residues long. Germline CDR1 and CDR2: SQVTM and ANQGSEA. Trimming took off 7 bases at V and 9 bases at J, with 16 bases between the two ends. This CDR3 reads CSAQDSTSSPLHF. The CDR3 coding sequence is TGCAGCGCTCAAGACAGTACCTCTTCACCCCTCCACTTT.

The V gene is TRBV12-3 or TRBV12-4, the J gene TRBJ2-3, with D possibly being TRBD1 (5 bases). V dropped 3 bases and J dropped 4 bases, with 8 bases sitting between them. The CDR3 is 13 residues long. CDR3 DNA sequence: TGTGCCAGCAGTTTTCAGGGTCCAGATACGCAGTATTTT. Encoded protein: CASSFQGPDTQYF.

The chain couples TRBV5-4 to TRBJ2-5, with 10 bases that match TRBD2. CDR1 and CDR2 (germline): SGHNT, YYREEE (reference sequence). The V and J ends lost 4 bases and 2 bases, in that order; junction bases with no gene match: 11. The CDR3 contains 17 residues. The CDR3 is CASSHLGLADVQETQYF. The CDR3 DNA reads as TGTGCCAGCAGCCATCTAGGACTAGCGGACGTACAAGAGACCCAGTACTTC.

The gene calls are TRBV3-1 (or the pseudogene TRBV3-2) and TRBJ1-1, with 9 bases matching TRBD1. The CDR3 runs 15 residues. The germline gives CDR1 LGHDT, CDR2 YNNKEL (reference sequence). V was pared by 1 base and J by 7 bases, with 7 bases of the junction left unmatched. The CDR3 nucleotides read TGTGCCAGCAGCCAAGTGGACAGGGGAGCCCATGAAGCTTTCTTT. This gives the protein CASSQVDRGAHEAFF.

The chain couples TRBV18 to TRBJ1-1; D call uncertain. CDR1 KGHSH and CDR2 LQKENI come from the germline V gene. The CDR3 length is 13 residues. Deletions cut 1 base from V and 8 bases from J, with 11 bases between. The chain's CDR3 is CASSPQSPTEAFF. The CDR3 DNA sequence: TGTGCCAGCTCACCACAATCCCCAACAGAAGCTTTCTTT.

The V gene is TRBV27, the J gene TRBJ1-1; TRBD1 is a possible D gene (5 bases). V gave up 5 bases and J gave up 2 bases, with 18 bases separating them. This CDR3 region has 16 residues. CDR1 and CDR2 (germline): MNHEY, SMNVEV (reference sequence). Here the CDR3 reads CASSANSWGVNTEAFF. The CDR3 nucleotides read TGTGCCAGCAGTGCCAACTCGTGGGGCGTCAACACTGAAGCTTTCTTT.

The V call is TRBV7-8, the J call TRBJ1-1; a weak D match, TRBD1 (6 bases). Looked up from germline, CDR1 is SGHVS and CDR2 is FQNEAQ. The CDR3 has 15 amino acids. V was clipped by 0 bases and J by 4 bases, with 12 bases between them. DNA for the CDR3: TGTGCCAGCAGCTTAGCCCAAAGGGGGGGCACTGAAGCTTTCTTT. As protein: CASSLAQRGGTEAFF.

This clone was counted only a few times. The rearrangement links TRBV27 to TRBJ2-5, with 9 positions matching TRBD2. Germline assignment: CDR1 MNHEY and CDR2 SMNVEV (reference sequence). The length of the CDR3 is 16 residues. Unmatched junction bases numbered 4, after V lost 0 bases and J lost 2 bases. The CDR3 DNA follows: TGTGCCAGCAGTTTATCTAGCGGGAGTGGGCAAGAGACCCAGTACTTC. Amino acid sequence: CASSLSSGSGQETQYF.

This sequence joins TRBV30 and TRBJ1-5; D might be TRBD1 (6 bases). Deletions cut 5 bases from V and 6 bases from J, with 14 bases between. The CDR3 has 13 amino acids. Germline CDR1 and CDR2: GTSNPN and SVGIG (reference sequence). CDR3 residues: CAWSTQGSQPQHF. The CDR3 DNA reads TGTGCCTGGTCCACTCAGGGGTCTCAGCCCCAGCATTTT.

V usage is TRBV18 and J usage is TRBJ2-1, with unresolved D. The V gene's germline CDR1 is KGHSH and CDR2 LQKENI. CDR3 size: 13 residues. Trimming cost V 3 bases and J 5 bases, with 8 bases left between them. CDR3 nucleotide sequence: TGTGCCAGCTCACCGTCCTTAAACAATGAGCAGTTCTTC. It yields the protein CASSPSLNNEQFF.

V and J are TRBV4-3 and TRBJ2-7; D is perhaps TRBD1 (6 bases). This CDR3 is 15 amino acids long. Germline loops: CDR1 LGHNA, CDR2 YSLEER. With 1 base removed from V and 3 bases from J, the gap between germline ends came to 13 bases. CDR3 DNA sequence: TGCGCCAGCAGCCAAGGCCAGGGGCGAAACTACGAGCAGTACTTC. Protein sequence: CASSQGQGRNYEQYF.

The V gene is TRBV5-1, the J gene TRBJ1-3; D is unresolved. Germline CDR1 is SGHRS and CDR2 is YFSETQ. This CDR3 comprises 14 residues. Deletions cut 2 bases from V and 0 bases from J, with 6 bases between. CDR3 DNA sequence: TGCGCCAGCAGCTTATCCAGCTCTGGAAACACCATATATTTT. Translated, it gives CASSLSSSGNTIYF.

The rearrangement uses TRBV18 and TRBJ2-2; TRBD1 might be the D (5 bases). Deletions cut 3 bases from V and 6 bases from J, with 11 bases between. This CDR3 comprises 14 residues. CDR1 KGHSH and CDR2 LQKENI come from the germline V gene. DNA of the CDR3: TGTGCCAGCTCACCCCCTGGGGCTTCCGGGGAGCTGTTTTTT. Translating gives CASSPPGASGELFF. The complete variable domain, with remaining parts taken from reference TRBV18 and TRBJ2-2, reads NAGVMQNPRHLVRRRGQEARLRCSPMKGHSHVYWYRQLPEEGLKFMVYLQKENIIDESGMPKERFSAEFPKEGPSILRIQQVVRGDSAAYFCASSPPGASGELFFGEGSRLTVL.